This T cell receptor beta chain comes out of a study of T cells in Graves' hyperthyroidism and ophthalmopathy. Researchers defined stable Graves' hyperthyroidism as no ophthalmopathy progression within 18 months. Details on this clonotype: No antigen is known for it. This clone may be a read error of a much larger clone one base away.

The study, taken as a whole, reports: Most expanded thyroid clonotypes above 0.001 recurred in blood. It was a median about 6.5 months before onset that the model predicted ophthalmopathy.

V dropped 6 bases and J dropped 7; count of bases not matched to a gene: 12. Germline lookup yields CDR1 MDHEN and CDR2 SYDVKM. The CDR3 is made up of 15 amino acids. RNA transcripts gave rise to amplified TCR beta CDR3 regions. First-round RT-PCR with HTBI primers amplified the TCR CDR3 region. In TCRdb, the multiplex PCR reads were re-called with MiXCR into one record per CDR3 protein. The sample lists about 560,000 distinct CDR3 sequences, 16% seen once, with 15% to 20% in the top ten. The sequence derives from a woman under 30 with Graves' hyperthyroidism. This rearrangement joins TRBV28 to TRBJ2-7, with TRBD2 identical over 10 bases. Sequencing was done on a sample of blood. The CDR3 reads CASSERAGGRDEQYF. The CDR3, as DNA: TGTGCCAGCAGCGAAAGAGCGGGAGGGCGTGATGAGCAGTACTTC.